What follows is one T cell receptor (beta chain) and its context. The antigen this receptor binds is unknown. No base-level quality is on record; no much larger clone is a single base apart. The cohort comprised some 730 healthy bone marrow donors. Cohort members were all nominally healthy when sampled, although unrecorded immune exposures were likely present. The donor was CMV seronegative and belonged to the group of roughly 330 seronegative cohort members. Each donor provided a peripheral blood sample, and peripheral blood mononuclear cells were used for TCR beta sequencing. The Qiagen DNeasy Blood Extraction Kit was used to extract genomic DNA from the blood cell samples. These data belong to a study of cytomegalovirus exposure and HLA in healthy donors (dated by TCRdb to about 2017). Notes on the research overall: An earlier analysis of roughly 500 of the donors reported approximately 260 Gb of sequence data and 100 million to 120 million unique TCR beta sequences obtained from roughly 180 million T cells. An early release that covered roughly 600 HLA-typed donors contained approximately 320 gigabases of sequencing data and around 80 million unique TCR sequences. Among the roughly 370 genotyped donors, 75% to 90% belonged to the genetic ancestry cluster associated with self-reported Caucasian donors. The aim of the study was to test whether cataloging public T cell receptors could identify signatures of past pathogen exposure. The T cell repertoires of under 700 subjects were profiled by immunosequencing and related to cytomegalovirus serostatus. Along with the approximately 620-subject first cohort, a separate validation cohort of over a hundred different subjects was used. To predict cytomegalovirus infection status, the study brought together high-throughput TCR immunosequencing, statistical association of individual TCRs with disease status, and machine learning. A later analysis re-analyzed previously published TCR beta repertoires from roughly 690 donors and added high-resolution HLA genotyping to study TCR occurrence patterns. In the later analysis, no new phenotypic data were used to find candidate immune exposures; instead, reliance was placed on TCR beta sequences and their occurrence across donors. An earlier analysis of about 600 of the donors used high-throughput TCR beta sequencing to judge whether each TCR beta V gene segment behaved as functional or pseudogenic. Alongside the repertoire data, information on donor age, sex, ethnicity and CMV serostatus was compiled. A later genetic analysis used genome-wide SNP genotypes for about 65% of the 666 donors, treating that subset as a discovery cohort. All discovery cohort repertoires had been generated using a single sequencing platform. HLA typing included class I and class II loci at four-digit resolution. The number of donors typed differed by locus, with about 620-630 for A, B, C, DRB1 and DQB1, roughly 520 for DQA1, approximately 580 for DPA1, and around 430 for DPB1. A handful of DR-DQ haplotypes were handled as single units for association and clustering because linkage in the cohort was strong. Across 398 genotyped donors of the cohort, an average of about 240,000 unique TCR beta nucleotide sequences per donor were sequenced, and roughly 20% of those sequences were non-productive.

Points the paper makes about the study in general: Immune exposure information for the cohort was limited to CMV serostatus. A further reported finding was that TCR beta sequences accurately predicted the HLA-A and HLA-B alleles for most subjects in the first cohort. According to a later analysis, most CMV-associated TCR beta chains appeared to be HLA-restricted, and the HLA associations seemed to be driven largely by CMV exposure. Most TCR sequences were seen in very few donors, while some public TCRs were found in many individuals. The 87-base-pair reads could not distinguish some IMGT-functional V segments, including TRBV6-2 and TRBV6-3, so those segments were excluded. Three of the identified cytomegalovirus-associated TCR beta chains were confirmed in vitro to be specific for cytomegalovirus antigens. The presence/absence analyses assumed that sequencing depth was roughly uniform across donors, and that assumption may not be true. This cohort had only TCR beta chains sequenced, and the lack of alpha or paired-chain data limited which features could be detected. According to the authors, the approach could potentially be generalized to other disease states and immunological phenotypes. Linkage disequilibrium might explain the correlated functional status among segregating V segments, but an unknown experimental factor could not be ruled out. Several of the top co-occurrence clusters appeared to be linked to parvovirus B19, influenza, CMV and Epstein-Barr virus, according to a later analysis. Specific HLA alleles were associated with 18,000 or so TCR beta sequences at a false discovery rate of 0.05 in a later analysis. In a later genetic analysis, a missense DCLRE1C variant was associated with V-gene and J-gene trimming of TCR beta chains, and the association was replicated in an independent cohort. In an earlier analysis of 450 to 750 of the donors, most TCR beta V segments appeared in productive rearrangements about 87% or about 30% of the time, broadly matching IMGT annotations. Compared with equally common non-associated chains, HLA-associated TCR beta chains in a later analysis were more clonally expanded and had lower generation probabilities. In both the original and validation cohorts, the classifier was reported to diagnose cytomegalovirus status with high specificity and sensitivity. Because HLA typing was unavailable for some donors at each locus, only the typed subset was used in association tests. The earlier analysis of 587 of the donors excluded 15 to 20 rarely observed V segments, including chromosome 9 orphons, because counts were too low. In the study, around 150 TCR beta chains were listed as associated with cytomegalovirus. When HLA alleles, especially DR and DQ, strongly co-occurred, TCR associations were difficult to assign to individual alleles. A later analysis found that TCR association rates varied across HLA loci, with DRB1 alleles showing the most associated TCRs and HLA-C alleles the fewest. A cluster of highly shared sequence variants was judged likely to represent a technical artifact of the sequencing pipeline. According to a later genetic analysis, donors in an Asian-associated ancestry cluster had fewer N-insertions in productive TCRs than the approximately 650-donor mean.

Compared with germline, V lacks 3 bases and J lacks 2 bases; bases without a gene match: 3. Reading the germline V gene (reference sequence) gives CDR1 GTSNPN and CDR2 SVGIG. The CDR3 numbers 13 residues from cysteine through phenylalanine. Just the 39-base CDR3 DNA is kept, in frame starting at base 1. The method was the immunoSEQ multiplex PCR assay. The multiplex PCR relied on a mix of 60 forward primers for TCR Vbeta segments and 13 reverse primers for TCR Jbeta segments. The CDR3 region of rearranged TCR beta genes was amplified from genomic DNA by a multiplex PCR assay. On the Illumina HiSeq System, the amplified TCR beta libraries were sequenced as 87-base-pair reads. The authors' pipeline ran thus. Across the 670 or so repertoires, a later analysis counted about 81 million unique TCR beta chains, around 10 million of which were shared by at least two donors. A nearest-neighbor algorithm error-corrected the raw reads and collapsed the reads into unique sequences, merging closely related sequences to remove PCR and sequencing errors. CDR3 sequences were aligned to IMGT reference sequences to assign V, D and J gene segments. Each retained sequence needed at least a six-nucleotide match to both a V gene segment and a J gene segment. Rearrangements were classified as productive when the CDR3 lacked stop codons and remained in frame with V and J, and all other rearrangements were classified as non-productive. Following IMGT convention, CDR3 was defined as the stretch from the second conserved V-encoded cysteine to the conserved J-encoded phenylalanine. Sequences without an unambiguous match to a single V gene segment were excluded from the earlier analysis of several hundred of the donors. An earlier analysis of several hundred of the donors called V segments functional above 56.7% productive rearrangements and segregating when the between-donor standard deviation exceeded 5%. A statistical classification framework was developed to diagnose cytomegalovirus status using the catalog of TCR beta chain sequences. In a later analysis, TCR nucleotide sequences were compared against IMGT/GENE-DB human TR gene sequences so that V and J genes could be assigned. In a later analysis, CDR3 sequences and most-parsimonious VDJ recombination scenarios were assigned using the TCRdist pipeline. In a later analysis, every TCR beta chain was defined by the combination of its CDR3 amino acid sequence and its V-gene family, and reads without a unique V-gene family were dropped. To address suspected cross-contamination and a sequencing artifact, a later analysis removed approximately 590 highly shared, low-generation-probability nucleotide sequences. In a later analysis, a clonal expansion index for each public chain was calculated from normalized within-repertoire ranks of inferred template counts. A later analysis computed generation probabilities with a VDJ recombination model fitted to out-of-frame rearrangements, and checked the results against IGoR. Hypergeometric tests were used in a later analysis to score TCR-TCR, TCR-HLA and TCR-CMV co-occurrence, with a repertoire-size bias correction applied to the TCR pairs. False discovery rates were estimated in a later analysis by permuting HLA or CMV assignments 20 times. In a later analysis, co-occurring TCRs were grouped using DBSCAN, with TCRdist sequence similarity added in when clustering inside HLA-allele-positive subsets. Repertoires with fewer than 30,000 or more than 120,000 public chains, plus five repertoires with anomalous nucleotide sharing, were excluded from co-occurrence clustering. Not all clones reach the TCRdb copy of this immuneACCESS table, which keeps in-frame sequences only. Checked studies attribute under half of the gap to unresolved V genes and leave the rest unexplained. Clonal size and the V and J genes are those of that table, whereas D and trimming came from the DNA. The sample includes about 95,000 clones, with 60% to 80% observed a single time. The ten top clones hold around 8% of the sample.

This receptor chain uses TRBV30 and TRBJ2-5, with 7 bases aligning to TRBD2. The receptor's source is a man between 60 and 75 years old in good health and CMV-seronegative. Sequences were obtained from PBMCs. The CDR3 sequence is CAWSRLAQETQYF. The DNA sequence is as follows: TGTGCCTGGAGCCGACTAGCACAAGAGACCCAGTACTTC.